The 21 T cell receptor beta chains below come from one sample, sequenced in a study of T cells after yellow fever vaccination. MiXCR, applied by TCRdb to the 5' RACE reads, yields one record per CDR3 protein. The sample consists of some 350,000 distinct CDR3 sequences, about 8.7% of them appearing once. The sample consisted of PBMCs, taken on the day of the first yellow fever vaccination. All receptors come from a man aged 18 to 35 who received the YFV17D yellow fever vaccine.

This clonotype came up many times. The chain is built from TRBV6-1 and TRBJ2-3; D ambiguous. This CDR3 has 14 amino acids. CDR1 and CDR2 (germline): MNHNS, SASEGT. Trimming left V 6 bases short and J 1 base short, with 11 bases between. CDR3 residues: CASSLRFRTDTQYF. DNA of the CDR3: TGTGCCAGCAGCCTTCGATTCCGCACAGATACGCAGTATTTT.

This chain connects TRBV5-6 to TRBJ2-7, with unresolved D. Germline loops: CDR1 SGHDT, CDR2 YYEEEE. Trimming removed 1 base at V and 3 bases at J, with 8 bases between. The CDR3 is made up of 13 amino acids. The DNA for the CDR3 is TGTGCCAGCAGCTTGACCCTTATCTACGAGCAGTACTTC. This translates into CASSLTLIYEQYF.

This clonotype has at least ten counts. The genes are TRBV4-1 and TRBJ2-7, with 7 positions matching TRBD1. V lost 3 bases to trimming and J lost 3 bases; unmatched junction nucleotides: 14. This CDR3 region has 17 residues. CDR1 and CDR2 from the germline V gene are MGHRA and YSYEKL. The CDR3 coding sequence is TGCGCCAGCAGCCAGGAACCAGGGGGATCGGGTATCTACGAGCAGTACTTC. It encodes CASSQEPGGSGIYEQYF.

The chain uses TRBV7-7 and TRBJ1-6, with a weak D call TRBD1 (6 bases). The germline CDR1 and CDR2 sequences are SSHAT and FNYEAQ (reference sequence). V lost 5 bases to trimming and J lost 8 bases, with 10 bases between them. The CDR3 totals 13 residues. The CDR3 spells CASSRDTYSPLHF. CDR3 bases: TGTGCCAGCAGCCGGGACACCTATTCACCCCTCCACTTT.

This clonotype was seen many times. This chain uses TRBV12-3 or TRBV12-4 with TRBJ1-5, with D possibly being TRBD1 (5 bases). V was cut by 5 bases and J by 0 bases, with 11 bases left in between. There are 15 residues in the CDR3. CDR3 bases: TGTGCCAGCAGTGGAGACAGAGATAGCAATCAGCCCCAGCATTTT. This encodes CASSGDRDSNQPQHF.

The sample holds many counts of this clonotype. The V and J genes are TRBV7-2 and TRBJ2-1; TRBD2 aligns across 13 bases. CDR1 SGHTA and CDR2 FQGNSA come from the germline V gene. CDR3 size: 18 residues. V was pared by 1 base and J by 6 bases, with 9 bases of the junction left unmatched. CDR3: CASSLDRIGLAGANEQFF. Here the CDR3 DNA reads TGTGCCAGCAGCTTAGATCGGATAGGACTAGCGGGGGCCAATGAGCAGTTCTTC.

This clonotype was counted many times. The chain carries TRBV7-6 and TRBJ2-5; D may be TRBD1 or TRBD2 (5 bases each). Per germline, CDR1 SGHVS and CDR2 FNYEAQ. V lost 5 bases, J lost 0 bases, and 13 bases lay in between. This CDR3 is 15 amino acids long. The CDR3 protein is CASSAVRGHQETQYF. DNA for the CDR3: TGTGCCAGCAGCGCCGTGAGGGGACACCAAGAGACCCAGTACTTC. Complete variable domain (other parts from reference TRBV7-6 and TRBJ2-5): GAGVSQSPRYKVTKRGQDVALRCDPISGHVSLYWYRQALGQGPEFLTYFNYEAQQDKSGLPNDRFSAERPEGSISTLTIQRTEQRDSAMYRCASSAVRGHQETQYFGPGTRLLVL.

V and J are TRBV28 and TRBJ2-7, with a tentative D call TRBD1 (6 bases). CDR3 length equals 13 residues. The V end lost 5 bases, the J end lost 4 bases, and 12 bases lay between the germline ends. Germline V CDR1 and CDR2: MDHEN, SYDVKM. The CDR3 DNA reads as TGTGCCAGCAGTCCAGGACAGCAGTACGAGCAGTACGTC. Protein sequence: CASSPGQQYEQYV.

This clonotype was seen ten or more times. The chain recombines TRBV5-1 with TRBJ2-5; 8 nucleotides agree with TRBD1. The V gene's germline CDR1 is SGHRS and CDR2 YFSETQ. The CDR3 spans 14 residues. After removal of 5 bases from V and 1 base from J, the junction contained 4 bases not matched to a gene. CDR3 in DNA: TGCGCCAGCAGTAGGACAGGGAGCCAAGAGACCCAGTACTTC. Its protein is CASSRTGSQETQYF. The full variable domain, rest sourced from reference TRBV5-1 and TRBJ2-5, is KAGVTQTPRYLIKTRGQQVTLSCSPISGHRSVSWYQQTPGQGLQFLFEYFSETQRNKGNFPGRFSGRQFSNSRSEMNVSTLELGDSALYLCASSRTGSQETQYFGPGTRLLVL.

This clonotype was picked up a small number of times. This chain links TRBV20-1 with TRBJ2-6, with D tentatively TRBD1 (6 bases). Trimming cost V 6 bases and J 2 bases, with 8 bases left between them. The CDR3 totals 13 residues. The germline gives CDR1 DFQATT, CDR2 SNEGSKA (reference sequence). The CDR3 bases are TGCAGTGCGGGGACACCTGGGGCCAACGTCCTGACTTTC. Its protein product is CSAGTPGANVLTF.

This clonotype was picked up many times. The rearrangement joins TRBV7-9 to TRBJ2-5; no firm D call. Trimming stripped 4 bases from V and 5 bases from J, with 11 bases between. The CDR3 totals 13 residues. The germline V gene has CDR1 SEHNR and CDR2 FQNEAQ (reference sequence). In DNA form, the CDR3 reads TGTGCCAGCAGCTCTCAACCCCAGGAGACCCAGTACTTC. Its protein is CASSSQPQETQYF.

This clonotype occurred a few times. The chain employs TRBV10-3 and TRBJ2-5; 10 nucleotides line up with TRBD2. The trim removed 5 bases at V and 4 bases at J, leaving 1 base unmatched. CDR1 is ENHRY, CDR2 SYGVKD, per germline. This CDR3 spans 13 amino acids. CDR3 sequence (DNA): TGTGCCATCAGTATAGCGGGGGGAGAGACCCAGTACTTC. Translation: CAISIAGGETQYF.

The genes are TRBV12-3 or TRBV12-4 and TRBJ2-5; no reliable D call. The CDR3 has 14 amino acids. V dropped 3 bases and J dropped 1 base, with 9 bases sitting between them. CDR3 coding DNA: TGTGCCAGCAGTTTCTTTACCCGCCAAGAGACCCAGTACTTC. Its protein product is CASSFFTRQETQYF.

This clonotype came up a few times. This chain joins TRBV9 and TRBJ2-5, with TRBD2 identical over 8 bases. Unmatched junction bases numbered 12, after V lost 6 bases and J lost 5 bases. The CDR3 runs to 15 residues. CDR1 and CDR2 from the germline V gene are SGDLS and YYNGEE. In DNA form, the CDR3 reads TGTGCCAGCACTCCCAGGGCGGGGGGTATGGAGACCCAGTACTTC. As protein: CASTPRAGGMETQYF.

This clonotype occurred a few times. This chain links TRBV27 with TRBJ1-1; tentative D call: TRBD1 (5 bases). Germline V gene lookup returns CDR1 MNHEY and CDR2 SMNVEV (reference sequence). Trimming left V 2 bases short and J 11 bases short, with 21 bases between. The CDR3 is made up of 15 amino acids. The CDR3 is CASSLRGGTPYGAFF. As DNA, the CDR3 is TGTGCCAGCAGTTTACGGGGCGGGACTCCTTACGGGGCTTTCTTT.

CDR3 residues: CASSQELVGEQYF. The CDR3, as DNA: TGCGCCAGCAGCCAAGAACTTGTGGGAGAGCAGTACTTC. The rearrangement links TRBV4-1 to TRBJ2-7; D is unresolved. Germline CDR1 and CDR2: MGHRA and YSYEKL. V was clipped by 0 bases and J by 7 bases, with 10 bases between them. The CDR3 has 13 residues.

This clonotype was found a few times. The chain combines TRBV7-3 with TRBJ2-2; the D gene is possibly TRBD2 (6 bases). The V end was cut by 4 bases, the J end by 6 bases, with 12 bases between. Per the germline V gene, CDR1 is SGHTA and CDR2 is FQGTGA. The CDR3 is 14 amino acids. This chain's CDR3 is CASSSTRGSGELFF. As DNA, the CDR3 is TGTGCCAGCAGCTCCACCCGGGGGTCCGGGGAGCTGTTTTTT.

The chain couples TRBV5-1 to TRBJ2-7, with 8 bases that match TRBD1. This CDR3 is built from 14 residues. CDR1 and CDR2 (germline): SGHRS, YFSETQ. Unmatched junction bases numbered 10, after V lost 7 bases and J lost 4 bases. The CDR3 DNA is TGCGCCAGCTCACAGGGGGGCGATTCTTACGAGCAGTACTTC. This sequence encodes CASSQGGDSYEQYF. Combining the CDR3 with reference TRBV5-1 and TRBJ2-7 gives the whole variable domain KAGVTQTPRYLIKTRGQQVTLSCSPISGHRSVSWYQQTPGQGLQFLFEYFSETQRNKGNFPGRFSGRQFSNSRSEMNVSTLELGDSALYLCASSQGGDSYEQYFGPGTRLTVT.

The V call is TRBV5-4, the J call TRBJ2-7; 11 nucleotides agree with TRBD2. Germline CDR1 SGHNT, CDR2 YYREEE (reference sequence). V lost 0 bases, J lost 2 bases, and 4 bases stayed unmatched. The CDR3 is made up of 16 amino acids. The CDR3 sequence: CASSLGLAGTAYEQYF. The CDR3 nucleotides are TGTGCCAGCAGCTTGGGACTAGCGGGGACCGCCTACGAGCAGTACTTC.

V gene TRBV3-1 combines with J gene TRBJ2-2; no reliable D call. The CDR3 extends over 15 amino acids. The germline gives CDR1 LGHDT, CDR2 YNNKEL (reference sequence). Deletions cut 8 bases from V and 5 bases from J, with 18 bases between. The chain's CDR3 is CASSPSIRLTGELFF. The CDR3 bases are TGTGCCAGCTCCCCAAGTATCAGGTTAACCGGGGAGCTGTTTTTT.

The rearrangement links TRBV5-5 to TRBJ1-5; 10 bases align to TRBD1. The CDR3 is made up of 18 amino acids. CDR1 is SGHKS and CDR2 is YYEKEE in the germline V gene (reference sequence). J lost 4 bases, V lost 1 base, and 11 bases had no gene match. CDR3 in DNA: TGTGCCAGCAGCTTGCCATACGCGGGACAGGGGAAAAATCAGCCCCAGCATTTT. Protein sequence: CASSLPYAGQGKNQPQHF.